This T cell receptor beta chain comes out of a study of blood T cell repertoires in COVID-19. As for the study in general: COVID-19 samples from acute and convalescent phases originated in the United States, Italy and Spain. From T cells, B-cell-depleted T cells, or PBMCs came the material, which was cDNA or gDNA.

Unmatched junction bases numbered 6, after V lost 5 bases and J lost 1 base. CDR3 length: 15 amino acids. Germline loops: CDR1 SGHTA, CDR2 FQGTGA. In the original analysis: Researchers report that nucleated cell counts were estimated from reference gene primer amplification. Here immunoSEQ multiplex PCR was the method, and the copy in TCRdb shows in-frame clones only, minus some. V and J calls and clone size are those listed in that table; D and trimming were worked out from the DNA. The sample includes fewer than 200,000 clones, nearly 90% of them seen just once. The chain combines TRBV7-3 with TRBJ2-3; 7 bases are shared with TRBD1. The sequenced sample consisted of peripheral blood. The receptor's source is a man aged 18-30 years who had recovered from COVID-19. CDR3 protein: CASSPQGMRTDTQYF. The CDR3 DNA sequence: TGTGCCAGCAGCCCACAGGGGATGCGCACAGATACGCAGTATTTT.